One sample yielded the 14 T cell receptor beta chains listed below, sequenced in a study of blood T cell repertoires in COVID-19. Using immunoSEQ multiplex PCR, the repertoire was profiled, and TCRdb retains in-frame clones only, with some absent. The sample holds fewer than 400,000 clones, roughly 87% seen once. The sequenced sample was PBMCs or T cells enriched from blood (not recorded which). The receptors were sampled from a woman younger than 35 who had recovered from COVID-19.

Concerning this clone itself: Other DNA sequences in the sample encode the same CDR3. The chain carries TRBV7-9 and TRBJ1-2; D remains ambiguous. V was shortened by 5 bases and J by 1 base, with 5 bases between the two germline ends. Germline V gene lookup returns CDR1 SEHNR and CDR2 FQNEAQ (reference sequence). This CDR3 is built from 12 residues. CDR3 loop: CASSPGNYGYTF. Here the CDR3 DNA reads TGTGCCAGCAGCCCGGGTAACTATGGCTACACCTTC.

This chain connects TRBV6-6 to TRBJ1-4; 7 bases map to TRBD1. Germline V CDR1 and CDR2: MNHNY, SVGAGI (reference sequence). After removal of 5 bases from V and 0 bases from J, the junction contained 12 bases not matched to a gene. CDR3 length: 18 residues. The CDR3 coding sequence is TGTGCCAGCAGTCACCTCGGGACAGCCTTTGCAACTAATGAAAAACTGTTTTTT. Amino acid sequence: CASSHLGTAFATNEKLFF.

The chain is built from TRBV4-3 and TRBJ1-1; a weak D match, TRBD1 (5 bases). CDR1 and CDR2 (germline): LGHNA, YSLEER. Trimming removed 4 bases at V and 1 base at J, with 10 bases between. CDR3 size: 14 residues. The CDR3 loop reads CASSPGLRNTEAFF. The CDR3 bases are TGCGCCAGCAGCCCAGGGTTAAGGAACACTGAAGCTTTCTTT.

CDR3 DNA: TGTGCCAGCAGCTTAGATCGACTCAGCTCCTACGAGCAGTACTTC. It specifies CASSLDRLSSYEQYF. The chain has TRBV11-2 and TRBJ2-7; D gene unclear. Trimming took off 0 bases at V and 0 bases at J, with 9 bases between the two ends. The CDR3 contains 15 residues. Germline V gives CDR1 SGHAT, CDR2 FQNNGV.

The V gene is TRBV3-1 (or the pseudogene TRBV3-2), the J gene TRBJ1-1, with D tentatively TRBD1 (6 bases). CDR3 size: 13 residues. Trimming took off 5 bases at V and 1 base at J, with 8 bases between the two ends. Germline V gene sequence: CDR1 LGHDT, CDR2 YNNKEL (reference sequence). CDR3 loop: CASSVTGNTEAFF. The CDR3 DNA is TGTGCCAGCAGCGTGACAGGGAACACTGAAGCTTTCTTT.

In nucleotides, the CDR3 is TGTGCCAGCAGCTCCCGGGGGACAGCATACGAGCAGTACTTC. Translating it yields CASSSRGTAYEQYF. This sequence joins TRBV7-2 and TRBJ2-7; maybe TRBD1 (7 bases). V was clipped by 4 bases and J by 4 bases, with 14 bases between them. Germline V gene data show CDR1 as SGHTA and CDR2 as FQGNSA. The CDR3 runs to 14 residues. Variable domain in full (rest from reference TRBV7-2 and TRBJ2-7): GAGVSQSPSNKVTEKGKDVELRCDPISGHTALYWYRQSLGQGLEFLIYFQGNSAPDKSGLPSDRFSAERTGGSVSTLTIQRTQQEDSAVYLCASSSRGTAYEQYFGPGTRLTVT.

The sample holds one count of this clone. The chain links TRBV5-6 to TRBJ1-2, with TRBD1 matching over 11 bases. J was trimmed by 5 bases and V by 4 bases; bases with no gene match: 13. The CDR3 runs to 17 residues. Per the germline V gene, CDR1 is SGHDT and CDR2 is YYEEEE. The CDR3 sequence: CASSPVPGQGVGYGYTF. The CDR3 DNA reads as TGTGCCAGCAGCCCAGTCCCGGGACAGGGGGTAGGATATGGCTACACCTTC.

The CDR3 region has the DNA TGTGCCAGCAGCCAAGGAGATAGCGCCGGGGAGCTGTTTTTT. Residues: CASSQGDSAGELFF. The V gene is TRBV3-1 (or the pseudogene TRBV3-2), the J gene TRBJ2-2; D perhaps matches TRBD2 (5 bases). The CDR3 covers 14 residues. V lost 1 base to trimming and J lost 6 bases, with 9 bases between them. Germline-derived CDR1 and CDR2 are LGHDT and YNNKEL (reference sequence).

The J gene is TRBJ1-1, the V gene TRBV3-1 (or the pseudogene TRBV3-2); D possibly corresponds to TRBD1 (5 bases). V was shortened by 4 bases and J by 3 bases, with 12 bases between the two germline ends. The germline V gene encodes CDR1 LGHDT and CDR2 YNNKEL (reference sequence). The CDR3 consists of 14 residues. The CDR3 reads CASSPLEGHTEAFF. CDR3 bases: TGTGCCAGCAGCCCGTTGGAGGGGCACACTGAAGCTTTCTTT.

V and J are TRBV7-9 and TRBJ1-1, with a tentative D call TRBD1 (5 bases). Germline V lookup: CDR1 SEHNR, CDR2 FQNEAQ (reference sequence). V lost 5 bases, J lost 1 base, and 14 bases lay in between. CDR3 size: 15 residues. The CDR3 here is CASSLSGQGNTEAFF. As DNA, the CDR3 is TGTGCCAGCAGCCTATCGGGCCAGGGGAACACTGAAGCTTTCTTT.

The V call is TRBV6-2 or TRBV6-3, the J call TRBJ2-7, with TRBD1 identical over 8 bases. CDR3 size: 17 residues. V gave up 0 bases and J gave up 2 bases; unmatched junction bases: 9. Germline V gives CDR1 MNHEY, CDR2 SVGEGT. The CDR3 nucleotides read TGTGCCAGCAGTTACTCGCACGACAGGGGTCGACCCTACGAGCAGTACTTC. Its protein product is CASSYSHDRGRPYEQYF.

This clone was counted a few times. The chain couples TRBV19 to TRBJ2-2, with D perhaps matching TRBD1 (6 bases). This CDR3 has 15 amino acids. The germline V gene has CDR1 LNHDA and CDR2 SQIVND (reference sequence). Trimming stripped 6 bases from V and 0 bases from J, with 11 bases between. For the CDR3, the DNA is TGTGCCAGTAGCTGGACAGCTGCGAACACCGGGGAGCTGTTTTTT. This encodes CASSWTAANTGELFF.

V is TRBV15 and J is TRBJ2-3; D might be TRBD1 (6 bases). The CDR3 totals 16 residues. Germline V CDR1 and CDR2: LNHNV, YYDKDF (reference sequence). Trimming cost V 0 bases and J 2 bases, with 12 bases left between them. This CDR3 is CATSRDYRTDTDTQYF. For the CDR3, the DNA is TGTGCCACCAGCAGAGATTATCGGACAGACACAGATACGCAGTATTTT. The whole variable domain, remainder taken from reference TRBV15 and TRBJ2-3, is DAMVIQNPRYQVTQFGKPVTLSCSQTLNHNVMYWYQQKSSQAPKLLFHYYDKDFNNEADTPDNFQSRRPNTSFCFLDIRSPGLGDTAMYLCATSRDYRTDTDTQYFGPGTRLTVL.

The table lists this clone with a count of one. The rearrangement joins TRBV29-1 to TRBJ1-2; a possible D gene is TRBD1 (6 bases). V was cut by 1 base and J by 4 bases, with 16 bases left in between. CDR3 size: 15 residues. Germline V gene data show CDR1 as SQVTM and CDR2 as ANQGSEA. The CDR3 DNA reads as TGCAGCGTTGAAGGGTGGGGGCAGGGCCTCTATGGCTACACCTTC. Its translation is CSVEGWGQGLYGYTF.